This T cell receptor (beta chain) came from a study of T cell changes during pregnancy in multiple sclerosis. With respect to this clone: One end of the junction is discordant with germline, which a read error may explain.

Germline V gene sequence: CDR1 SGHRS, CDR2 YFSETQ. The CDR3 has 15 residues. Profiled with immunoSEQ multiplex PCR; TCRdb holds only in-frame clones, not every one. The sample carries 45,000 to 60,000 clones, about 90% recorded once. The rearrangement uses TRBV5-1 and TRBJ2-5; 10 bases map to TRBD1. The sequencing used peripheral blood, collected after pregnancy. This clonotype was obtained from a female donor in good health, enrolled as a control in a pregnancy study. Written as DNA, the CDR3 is TGTGCCAGCAGCTTAGACAGGGGGCTATCAGAGACCCAGTACTTC. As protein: CASSLDRGLSETQYF.